The following is a T cell receptor beta chain sequence with its context. Antigen specificity is unknown. An end of the junction does not agree with germline; a read error may underlie this. Other DNA variants within this sample encode the same CDR3. These data come from a study of cytomegalovirus exposure and HLA in healthy donors. Notes on the study in general: Most subjects' HLA-A and HLA-B alleles were reportedly predicted from TCR beta sequences. The authors later found HLA-associated TCR beta chains more clonally expanded than equally common others. Most observed TCR sequences were rare, whereas some public TCRs were detected in many donors.

The PCR was carried out with 60 Vbeta primers and 13 Jbeta primers. Only in-frame clones appear in the TCRdb table, and some are missing; sequencing was by immunoSEQ multiplex PCR. The sample has 150,000 to 200,000 clones, 80% seen once. Germline CDR1 reads LGHNA; CDR2 reads YNFKEQ. The CDR3 is 19 amino acids. Healthy bone marrow donors made up the donor group. This chain uses TRBV4-2 with TRBJ2-2, with TRBD2 matching over 12 bases. Material: PBMCs. The clonotype was recovered from a male donor in good health and CMV-seropositive. CDR3 amino acids: CASSQDTASGRAWTGELFF. The CDR3 DNA follows: TGTGCCAGCAGCCAAGACACAGCTAGCGGGAGGGCCTGGACCGGGGAGCTGTTCTTT.